The clone carrying this T cell receptor (beta chain) has ten or more counts. Antigen specificity is unknown. These data originate in a study of neurological immune-mediated disorders. Background on the study: A relapsing-remitting course was seen in most of the 34 multiple sclerosis patients and a secondary progressive course in 3. Study-wide findings and caveats: In HTLV-1-associated myelopathy, TCR clonal expansion was greatest, and in multiple sclerosis it was least, below healthy controls. Phylogenetic grouping assigned the repertoires of 18 of 34 multiple sclerosis patients to a single related-CDR3 cluster, which may represent a signature.

The making of cDNA relied on 5'RACE with 10-nucleotide random UMIs. Each CDR3 protein gets one entry after TCRdb re-called the 5' RACE reads with MiXCR. This table has about 70,000 distinct CDR3 sequences, about 3% appearing once. Trimming cost V 0 bases and J 0 bases; bases outside gene matches: 8. This CDR3 spans 18 amino acids. The receptor was derived from a woman aged 45-59 years with multiple sclerosis. The sample was PBMCs. This chain joins TRBV6-7 and TRBJ1-5; 7 positions match TRBD1. TRBV6-7 is treated as an ORF (open reading frame) with a function not yet certain. CDR3 amino acids: CASSYSRGTEYSNQPQHF. CDR3 in DNA: TGTGCCAGCAGTTACTCCCGAGGGACAGAGTATAGCAATCAGCCCCAGCATTTT.